This T cell receptor beta chain was captured in a study of blood T cell repertoires in COVID-19 (TCRdb year 2020). Concerning the study at large: Samples covering the acute and convalescent phases of COVID-19 were provided by collaborators in the United States, Italy and Spain. The prospective study material was composed of cDNA or gDNA derived from T cells, B-cell-depleted T cells, or PBMCs. Subjects who had been exposed to COVID-19, were actively infected with it, or had recovered from it provided the deeply sampled blood TCRbeta repertoires that made up the dataset. The repertoires were made available in a free public database intended to serve as a resource for research on the immune response to SARS-CoV-2. The samples were drawn from the first 160 participants of the ongoing ImmuneRACE study and from 950 to 1,500 subjects provided by 6 global collaborators. A de-identified subject ID, COVID-19 status, age in years and sex were almost always included in the sample metadata. Where HLA class I and class II types were available, the types were taken from metadata supplied by the sample provider, not from assay-based typing.

TCRbeta CDR3 regions were amplified from genomic DNA using the immunoSEQ Assay, a bias-controlled multiplex PCR. The study's processing was this. Within the assay, amplification of reference gene primers was used to estimate how many nucleated cells each sample contained. Sequence reads were collapsed and filtered to measure the absolute abundance of every unique TCRbeta CDR3 rearrangement. Productive Simpson clonality was computed per sample as the square root of Simpson's diversity index over productive rearrangements. As stored in TCRdb, this immuneACCESS dataset retains in-frame rearrangements with V and J assigned. A fraction of the clones does not appear; measured against another copy, unresolved V genes explain less than half of the discrepancy, and the remainder lacks a known reason. For V, J and clone size, that table is used; D and trimming come from the DNA. This sample gives fewer than 80,000 clones in total; 88% of them show up just once. Roughly a fifth of the sample lies in the top ten.

Details on this clone: Which antigen it targets is not known. Per-nucleotide qualities are absent, and no much larger clonotype sits a single base away.

The collaborating institutions used their own protocols to collect whole blood in K2EDTA tubes. For TCRbeta analysis, collaborator samples were shipped as frozen whole blood, as isolated PBMCs, or as DNA extracted from either sample type. Results the study describes overall, beyond this receptor: Clinical and demographic metadata were provided uncurated, with the amount varying by source and participant.

Sequencing was done on a sample of peripheral blood. This TCR was recovered from a human donor in a cohort sampled during active COVID-19.

The CDR3 corresponds to CASSLERQGLEQFF. In nucleotide form, the sequence is TGCGCCAGCAGCTTGGAGAGACAGGGCCTTGAGCAGTTCTTC. The chain joins TRBV5-1 to TRBJ2-1, with TRBD1 identical over 7 junction bases. Unmatched junction bases come to 6, with V trimmed by 0 bases and J by 9 bases. The germline V gene provides CDR1 SGHRS and CDR2 YFSETQ. Inclusive of the bounding cysteine and phenylalanine, the CDR3 is 14 residues long. Here the CDR3 DNA is all that survives: 42 bases in frame from base 1. Reference TRBV5-1 and TRBJ2-1 genes cover what lies past the CDR3, so the full variable domain is KAGVTQTPRYLIKTRGQQVTLSCSPISGHRSVSWYQQTPGQGLQFLFEYFSETQRNKGNFPGRFSGRQFSNSRSEMNVSTLELGDSALYLCASSLERQGLEQFFGPGTRLTVL.